This T cell receptor beta chain comes out of a study of patients and donors after allogeneic stem cell transplantation. This clonotype occurred a few times. V was shortened by 11 bases and J by 7 bases, with 14 bases between the two germline ends. Germline V CDR1 and CDR2: SEHNR, FQNEAQ (reference sequence). The CDR3 has 11 residues. TCRdb re-called the RT-PCR reads with MiXCR, one entry per CDR3 protein. The table has more than 850,000 distinct CDR3 sequences, about 20% seen once. The chain links TRBV7-9 to TRBJ1-1; D unclear. Material for sequencing was blood, either unsorted or a sorted T cell fraction (not recorded which). The clonotype originates from a human donor who was either an allogeneic HSCT recipient or a stem cell or donor lymphocyte infusion donor (not recorded which). It is not recorded whose cells these are; they may come from a transplant donor. CDR3 region: CAGSRTGEAFF. The CDR3 region has the DNA TGTGCCGGCTCCCGGACGGGTGAAGCTTTCTTT.